Listed below are T cell receptor beta chains from one sample, sequenced in a study of blood T cells in healthy people across ages. TCRdb reprocessed the 5' RACE reads via MiXCR and lists one record per CDR3 protein. Of some 710,000 distinct CDR3 sequences listed, about 47% are singletons. Sequenced input: blood. The receptors here all came from an elderly man in good health. Both conserved end residues are part of each CDR3. The D gene is left open where the match is weak. Rows give clone size only sometimes, using once, few, many, or a class for an expanded clone.

TRBJ1-4,few,TRBV5-1,NA,TGCGCCAGCAGCTCGATCAGGGATACGGAAGAAAAACTGTTTTTT,CASSSIRDTEEKLFF
TRBJ2-1,NA,TRBV12-3/TRBV12-4,TRBD2,TGTGCCAGCAGCATAGCGGGGGGGCAATACAATGAGCAGTTCTTC,CASSIAGGQYNEQFF
TRBJ2-7,few,TRBV2,NA,TGTGCCAGCAGTCCCGGGCCTTGGGAGCAGTACTTC,CASSPGPWEQYF
TRBJ2-1,NA,TRBV7-2,NA,TGTGCCAGCAGCCCCGGACGGAAAGAGAGGGAGCAGTTCTTC,CASSPGRKEREQFF
TRBJ2-7,once,TRBV7-3,NA,TGTGCCAGCAGCCGTGCCGGGAGATACAATGAGCAGTACTTC,CASSRAGRYNEQYF
TRBJ2-1,NA,TRBV20-1,NA,TGCAGTGCTAGCCTTAGCGGTAATGAGCAGTTCTTC,CSASLSGNEQFF
TRBJ2-1,few,TRBV27,NA,TGTGCCAGCAGTGACAGAGTCAATGAGCAGTTCTTC,CASSDRVNEQFF
TRBJ2-1,NA,TRBV4-1,TRBD2,TGCGCCAGCAGCCAAGTAAAGGACAGCGGGAGTTCCAATGAGCAGTTCTTC,CASSQVKDSGSSNEQFF
TRBJ1-2,NA,TRBV27,TRBD1,TGTGCCAGCAGTTTAGGGACAGGGATAGAGGGCTACACCTTC,CASSLGTGIEGYTF
TRBJ2-1,NA,TRBV12-3/TRBV12-4,NA,TGTGCCAGCAGTGAACAGGGTAAATCCTACAATGAGCAGTTCTTC,CASSEQGKSYNEQFF
TRBJ1-2,NA,TRBV9,TRBD1,TGTGCCAGCAGCGCGCAGGACAGGCCAGGCGGTGGCTACACCTTC,CASSAQDRPGGGYTF
TRBJ2-3,many,TRBV12-3/TRBV12-4,NA,TGTGCCAGCAGTTTAGTAAGCGGCACAGATACGCAGTATTTT,CASSLVSGTDTQYF
TRBJ2-3,NA,TRBV24-1,NA,TGTGCCACCAGTGAAGGGGACCTCCGGGGCACAGATACGCAGTATTTT,CATSEGDLRGTDTQYF
TRBJ2-7,few,TRBV7-2,NA,TGTGCCAGCAGCCCGGGGGCCCCACAGCTTACGTACTTC,CASSPGAPQLTYF
TRBJ2-7,many,TRBV4-3,NA,TGCGCCAGCAGCCAAGATCCGGGTGGGATCTACGAGCAGTACTTC,CASSQDPGGIYEQYF
TRBJ2-1,NA,TRBV20-1,TRBD2,TGCAGTGCTTCCCCGGGGCGGGAGCGTTCGGGCAATGAGCAGTTCTTC,CSASPGRERSGNEQFF
TRBJ2-6,NA,TRBV7-2,NA,TGTGCCAGCAGCTTAGATACGGGTCGAGGCTCTGGGGCCAACGTCCTGACTTTC,CASSLDTGRGSGANVLTF
TRBJ2-7,NA,TRBV5-1,NA,TGCGCCAGCAGCTTGGTGGCGGGGACAGACCCCTACGAGCAGTACTTC,CASSLVAGTDPYEQYF
TRBJ1-6,few,TRBV2,TRBD1,TGTGCCAGCAGTATGGACAGGGGAGGTTCACCCCTCCACTTT,CASSMDRGGSPLHF
TRBJ2-5,NA,TRBV12-3/TRBV12-4,NA,TGTGCCAGCAGTTTGTCTACCCGGCATGGGACCCAGTACTTC,CASSLSTRHGTQYF
TRBJ2-5,NA,TRBV18,NA,TGTGCCAGCTCTCTGACAGAGAAAGAGACCCAGTACTTC,CASSLTEKETQYF
TRBJ2-1,NA,TRBV5-4,TRBD2,TGTGCCAGCAGCTTGAGACTAGCAGAGAACAATGAGCAGTTCTTC,CASSLRLAENNEQFF
TRBJ2-7,NA,TRBV20-1,NA,TGCAGTGCTAGGTGGGGGGGCAATGAGCAGTACTTC,CSARWGGNEQYF
TRBJ2-3,NA,TRBV19,NA,TGTGCCAGTAGCTCGGGTCTATGGTCAGATGCGCAGTATTTT,CASSSGLWSDAQYF
TRBJ2-3,NA,TRBV30,NA,TGTGCCTGGAGTGCCCCAGATGGGAGGCCTGCGCAGTATTTT,CAWSAPDGRPAQYF
TRBJ2-1,NA,TRBV10-3,NA,TGTGCCGTCAGGTCCCTAGGGGATGAGCAGTTCTTC,CAVRSLGDEQFF